This note documents a single T cell receptor beta chain sequence. Relative to the germline gene, one junction end is altered; a read error may explain this. This sample is part of a study of blood T cell repertoires in COVID-19. Across the whole study: Nucleic acid was either cDNA or gDNA, and it came from T cells, B-cell-depleted T cells, or PBMCs.

Sequencing was performed with immunoSEQ multiplex PCR; in TCRdb, only in-frame clones are kept and a portion is missing. The data hold 200,000 to 250,000 clones, with approximately 86% observed a single time. The CDR3 loop spans 12 amino acids. Germline V gene sequence: CDR1 WNHNN, CDR2 SYGVQD (reference sequence). The sample consisted of peripheral blood. The sequence came from a woman in her 70s with active or convalescent COVID-19. This rearrangement joins TRBV10-1 to TRBJ2-1; maybe TRBD2 (5 bases). The CDR3 reads CASAGSNNEQFF. The CDR3 nucleotides read TGCGCCAGCGCGGGCTCCAACAATGAGCAGTTCTTC.